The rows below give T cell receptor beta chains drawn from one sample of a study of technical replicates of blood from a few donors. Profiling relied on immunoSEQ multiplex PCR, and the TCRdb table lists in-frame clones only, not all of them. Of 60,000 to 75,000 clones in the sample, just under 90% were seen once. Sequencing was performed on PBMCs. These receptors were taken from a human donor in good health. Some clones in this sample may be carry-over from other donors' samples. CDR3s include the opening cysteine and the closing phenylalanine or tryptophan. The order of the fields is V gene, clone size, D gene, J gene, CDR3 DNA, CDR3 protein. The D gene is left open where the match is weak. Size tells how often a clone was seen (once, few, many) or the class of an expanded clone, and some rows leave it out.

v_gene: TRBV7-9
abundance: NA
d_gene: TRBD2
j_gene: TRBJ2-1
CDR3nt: TGTGCCAGCAGCCCCCGGGGGCTAGCGGGGTTCAATGAGCAGTTCTTC
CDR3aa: CASSPRGLAGFNEQFF

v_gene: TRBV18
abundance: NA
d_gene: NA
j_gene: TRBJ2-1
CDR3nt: TGTGCCAGTGCCTGGGCAGGGGTCTCCTACAATGAGCAGTTCTTC
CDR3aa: CASAWAGVSYNEQFF

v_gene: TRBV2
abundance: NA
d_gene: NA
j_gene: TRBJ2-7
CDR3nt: TGTGCCAGCAGCCGGGGGAAAGAGCAGTACTTC
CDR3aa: CASSRGKEQYF

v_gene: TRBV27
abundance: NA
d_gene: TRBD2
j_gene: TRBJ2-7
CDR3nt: TGTGCCAGCAGTTTATCGGGGGGGTCCTCGTACGAGCAGTACTTC
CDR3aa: CASSLSGGSSYEQYF

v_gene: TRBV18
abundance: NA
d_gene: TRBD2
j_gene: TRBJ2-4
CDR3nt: TGTGCCAGCTCACGGCCAGCGGGGGCCAAAAACATTCAGTACTTC
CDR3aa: CASSRPAGAKNIQYF

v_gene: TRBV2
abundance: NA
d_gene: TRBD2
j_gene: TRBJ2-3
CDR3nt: TGTGCCAGCACAGGACTAGCGGGGGCCACAGATACGCAGTATTTT
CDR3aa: CASTGLAGATDTQYF

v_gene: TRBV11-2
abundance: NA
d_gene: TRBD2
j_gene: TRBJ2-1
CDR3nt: TGTGCCAGCAGCCTTCTAGCGGGGGCACTCAATGAGCAGTTCTTC
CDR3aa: CASSLLAGALNEQFF

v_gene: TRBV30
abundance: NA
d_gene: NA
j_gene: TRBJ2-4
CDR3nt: TGTGCCTGGAGTGGTCAACTCCTAGCCAAAAACATTCAGTACTTC
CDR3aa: CAWSGQLLAKNIQYF

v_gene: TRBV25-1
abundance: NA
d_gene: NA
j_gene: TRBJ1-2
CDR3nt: TGTGCCAGCTCAGGAAACTATGGCTACACCTTC
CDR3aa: CASSGNYGYTF

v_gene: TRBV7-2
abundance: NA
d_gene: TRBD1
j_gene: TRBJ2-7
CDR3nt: TGTGCCAGCAGCTTAGGGACAGGGATCGAGCAGTACTTC
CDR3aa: CASSLGTGIEQYF

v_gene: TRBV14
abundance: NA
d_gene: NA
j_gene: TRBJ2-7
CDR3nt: TGTGCCAGCAGCCAAGACGTCAGCCCAGGGTTCTCCTACGAGCAGTACTTC
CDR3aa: CASSQDVSPGFSYEQYF

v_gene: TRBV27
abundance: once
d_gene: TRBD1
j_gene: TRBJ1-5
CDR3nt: TGTGCCAGCAGTCCGAGGACAGGGGGAGGTCAGCCCCAGCATTTT
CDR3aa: CASSPRTGGGQPQHF

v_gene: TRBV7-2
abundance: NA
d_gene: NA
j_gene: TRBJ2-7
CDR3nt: TGTGCCAGCAGCTTTTCTAAATACGAGCAGTACTTC
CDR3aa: CASSFSKYEQYF

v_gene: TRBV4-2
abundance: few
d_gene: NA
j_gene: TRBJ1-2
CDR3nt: TGTGCCAGCAGCCAAGCAGGGGTTATTAGCTATGGCTACACCTTC
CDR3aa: CASSQAGVISYGYTF

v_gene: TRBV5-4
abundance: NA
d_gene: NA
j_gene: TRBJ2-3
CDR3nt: TGTGCCAGCAGCCTCCGACAGGGCACAGATACGCAGTATTTT
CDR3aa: CASSLRQGTDTQYF

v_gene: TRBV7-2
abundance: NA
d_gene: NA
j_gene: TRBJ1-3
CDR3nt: TGTGCCAGCAGCTTAGTCCCCACGGGTAACTCTGGAAACACCATATATTTT
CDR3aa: CASSLVPTGNSGNTIYF

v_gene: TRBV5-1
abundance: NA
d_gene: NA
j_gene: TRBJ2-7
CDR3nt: TGCGCCAGCAGCTCCGGGGTTACCTACGAGCAGTACTTC
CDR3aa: CASSSGVTYEQYF

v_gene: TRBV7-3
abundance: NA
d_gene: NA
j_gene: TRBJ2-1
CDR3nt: TGTGCCAGCAGCATTAACAATGAGCAGTTCTTC
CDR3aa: CASSINNEQFF

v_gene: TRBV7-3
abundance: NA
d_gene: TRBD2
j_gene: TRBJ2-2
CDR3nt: TGTGCCAGCAGCTTAAGCCGGACTAGCGGGCTGTTTTTT
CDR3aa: CASSLSRTSGLFF

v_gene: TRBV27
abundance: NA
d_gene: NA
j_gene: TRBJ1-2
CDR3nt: TGTGCCAGCAGTTTAGTTGGGGGCCCTAACTATGGCTACACCTTC
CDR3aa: CASSLVGGPNYGYTF

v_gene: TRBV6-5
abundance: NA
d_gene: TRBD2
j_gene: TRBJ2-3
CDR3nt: TGTGCCAGCAGTGAGCGGGAGTCAGATACGCAGTATTTT
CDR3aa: CASSERESDTQYF

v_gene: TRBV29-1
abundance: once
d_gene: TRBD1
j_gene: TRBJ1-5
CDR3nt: TGCAGCGTCAGGACAGGCACAAATCAGCCCCAGCATTTT
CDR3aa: CSVRTGTNQPQHF

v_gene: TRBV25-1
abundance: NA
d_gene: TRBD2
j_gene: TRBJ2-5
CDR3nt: TGTGCCAGCAGTGAATTGGGTAGCGGGAGTGGAGAGACCCAGTACTTC
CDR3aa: CASSELGSGSGETQYF

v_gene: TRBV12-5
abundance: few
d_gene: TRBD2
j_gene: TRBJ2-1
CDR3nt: TGTGCTAGTGGTTTAGGAGCGGGAAGCTACAATGAGCAGTTCTTC
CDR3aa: CASGLGAGSYNEQFF

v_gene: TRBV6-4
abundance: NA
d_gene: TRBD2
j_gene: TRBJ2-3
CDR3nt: TGTGCCAGCAGTGACCTAACTAGCGGGAGGCCCGGAGGCTCTAGCACAGATACGCAGTATTTT
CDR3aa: CASSDLTSGRPGGSSTDTQYF

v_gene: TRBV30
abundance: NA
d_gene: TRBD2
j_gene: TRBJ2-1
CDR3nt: TGTGCCTGGAGCTGGACTAGCGGCCACAATGAGCAGTTCTTC
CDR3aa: CAWSWTSGHNEQFF

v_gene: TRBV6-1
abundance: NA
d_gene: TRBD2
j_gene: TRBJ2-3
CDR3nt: TGTGCCAGCAGTGAGTCTAGCGGGAGCCCAGATACGCAGTATTTT
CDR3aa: CASSESSGSPDTQYF

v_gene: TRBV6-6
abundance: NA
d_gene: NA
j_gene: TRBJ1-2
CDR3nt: TGTGCCAGCACGTATAGGACAGCCTATGGCTACACCTTC
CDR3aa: CASTYRTAYGYTF

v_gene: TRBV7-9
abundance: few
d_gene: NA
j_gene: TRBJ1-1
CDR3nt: TGTGCCAGCACCACTTGGGGGGAAAGCACTGAAGCTTTCTTT
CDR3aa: CASTTWGESTEAFF

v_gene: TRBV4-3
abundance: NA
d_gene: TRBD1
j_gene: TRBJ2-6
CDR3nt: TGCGCCAGCAGCCACCCAAGGCGGACAGGGGGCAGTTCTGGGGCCAACGTCCTGACTTTC
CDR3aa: CASSHPRRTGGSSGANVLTF

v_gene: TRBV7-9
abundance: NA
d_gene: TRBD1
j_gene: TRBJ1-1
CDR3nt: TGTGCCAGCAGTTTCGTCGCAGGGGGAGGCGCTGAAGCTTTCTTT
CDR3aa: CASSFVAGGGAEAFF

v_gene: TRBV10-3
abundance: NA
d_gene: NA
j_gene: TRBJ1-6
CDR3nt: TGTGCCATCAGGGACTGGAATTCACCCCTCCACTTT
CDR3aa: CAIRDWNSPLHF

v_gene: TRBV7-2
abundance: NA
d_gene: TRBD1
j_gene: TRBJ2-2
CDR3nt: TGTGCCAGCAGCACCCGGACAGGGATGAACACCGGGGAGCTGTTTTTT
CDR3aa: CASSTRTGMNTGELFF

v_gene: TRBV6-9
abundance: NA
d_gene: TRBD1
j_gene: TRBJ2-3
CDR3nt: TGTGCCAGCAGTTACCGGACAGGGACGACAGATACGCAGTATTTT
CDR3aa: CASSYRTGTTDTQYF

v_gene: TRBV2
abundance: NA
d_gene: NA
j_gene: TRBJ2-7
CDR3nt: TGTGCCAGCAGGGTGGGTGCCCAATCAGGCGACGAGCAGTACTTC
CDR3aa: CASRVGAQSGDEQYF

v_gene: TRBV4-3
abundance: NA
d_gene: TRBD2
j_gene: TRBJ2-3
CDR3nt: TGCGCCAGCAGCCAAGAATCCAGCGGGGGGACGCAGTATTTT
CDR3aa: CASSQESSGGTQYF

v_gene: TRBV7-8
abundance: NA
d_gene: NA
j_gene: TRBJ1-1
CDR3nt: TGTGCCAGCAGTACCCGGGACTCTGAAGCTTTCTTT
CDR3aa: CASSTRDSEAFF

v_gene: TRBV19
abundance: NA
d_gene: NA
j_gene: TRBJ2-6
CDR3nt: TGTGCCAGTAGTATAGAGGAGCGGGCGTACTCTGGGGCCAACGTCCTGACTTTC
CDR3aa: CASSIEERAYSGANVLTF

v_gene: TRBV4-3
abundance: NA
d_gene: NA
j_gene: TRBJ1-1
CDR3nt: TGCGCCAGCAGCCTGGAAGGGGGGAACACTGAAGCTTTCTTT
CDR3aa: CASSLEGGNTEAFF

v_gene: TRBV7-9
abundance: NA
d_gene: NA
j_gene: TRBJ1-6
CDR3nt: TGTGCCAGCAGCTTAGGGGTCTCGTTAGCGAATTCACCCCTCCACTTT
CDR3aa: CASSLGVSLANSPLHF

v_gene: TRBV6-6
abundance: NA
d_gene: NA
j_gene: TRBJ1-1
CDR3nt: TGTGCCAGCACCCCCCGGATCTTCTGGGGCGACGCTGGAGCTTTCTTT
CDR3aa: CASTPRIFWGDAGAFF

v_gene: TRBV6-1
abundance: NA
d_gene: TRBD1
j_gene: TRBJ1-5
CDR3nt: TGTGCCAGCACAGGGGGCTTGGTAGGTCAGCCCCAGCATTTT
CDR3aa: CASTGGLVGQPQHF

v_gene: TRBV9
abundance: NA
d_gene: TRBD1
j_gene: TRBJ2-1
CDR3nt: TGTGCCAGCAGCAAACAGGGGAGCTCCTACAATGAGCAGTTCTTC
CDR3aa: CASSKQGSSYNEQFF

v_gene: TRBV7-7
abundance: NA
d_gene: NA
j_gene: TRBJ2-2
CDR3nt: TGTGCCAGCAGCCGTTCTTTTGGGGAGCTGTTTTTT
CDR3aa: CASSRSFGELFF

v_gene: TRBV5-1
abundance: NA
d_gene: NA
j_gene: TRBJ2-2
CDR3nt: TGCGCCAGCAGCTCCCAGCGCGTAAACACCGGGGAGCTGTTTTTT
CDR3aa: CASSSQRVNTGELFF

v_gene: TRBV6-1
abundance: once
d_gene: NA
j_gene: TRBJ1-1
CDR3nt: TGTGCCAGCAGTGAATTCCGGGGTGGGACTGAAGCTTTCTTT
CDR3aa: CASSEFRGGTEAFF

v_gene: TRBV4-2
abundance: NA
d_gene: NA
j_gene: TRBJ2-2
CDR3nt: TGTGCCAGCAGCCAAGAACGGCATGGACTGGCGACCGGGGAGCTGTTTTTT
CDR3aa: CASSQERHGLATGELFF

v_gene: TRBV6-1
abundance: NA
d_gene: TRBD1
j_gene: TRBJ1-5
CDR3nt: TGTGCCAGCAGGGACAGGGGGGGCAATCAGCCCCAGCATTTT
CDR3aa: CASRDRGGNQPQHF

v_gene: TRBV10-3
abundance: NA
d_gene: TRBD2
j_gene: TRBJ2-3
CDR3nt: TGTGCCATCAGCGGCGGGGGGACAAAGGCAGATACGCAGTATTTT
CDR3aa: CAISGGGTKADTQYF

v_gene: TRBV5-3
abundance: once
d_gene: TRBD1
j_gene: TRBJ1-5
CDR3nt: TGTGCCCAAAGGCGGACAGGGGGTAATCAGCCCCAGCATTTT
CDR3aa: CAQRRTGGNQPQHF

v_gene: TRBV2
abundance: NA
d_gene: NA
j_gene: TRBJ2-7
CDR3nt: TGTGCCAGCAACCCACCTTGGGGCCAACACTACGAGCAGTACTTC
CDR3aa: CASNPPWGQHYEQYF

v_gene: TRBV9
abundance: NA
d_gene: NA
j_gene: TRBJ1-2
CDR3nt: TGTGCCAGCAGCCCCAAGGTGGAGGGGAACTATGGCTACACCTTC
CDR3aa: CASSPKVEGNYGYTF

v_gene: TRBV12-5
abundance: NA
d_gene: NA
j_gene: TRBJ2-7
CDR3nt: TGTGCTAGTGGGGGGTTTGGGAGTGAGCAGTACTTC
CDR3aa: CASGGFGSEQYF

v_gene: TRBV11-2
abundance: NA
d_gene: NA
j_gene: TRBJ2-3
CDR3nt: TGTGCCAGCAGGAAACCGGGTCGTAGCACAGATACGCAGTATTTT
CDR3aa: CASRKPGRSTDTQYF

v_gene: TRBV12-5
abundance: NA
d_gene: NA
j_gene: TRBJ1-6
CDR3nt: TGTGCTAGTGGCCAGGGAAATTCACCCCTCCACTTT
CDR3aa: CASGQGNSPLHF

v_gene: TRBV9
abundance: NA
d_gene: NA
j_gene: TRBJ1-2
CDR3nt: TGTGCCAGCAGCCCCTTAGGTCAGGGAAACTATGGCTACACCTTC
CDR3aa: CASSPLGQGNYGYTF

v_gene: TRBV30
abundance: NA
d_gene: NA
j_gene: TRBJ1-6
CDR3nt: TGTGCCTGGACCATTACGGTGGCAGGGAATTCACCCCTCCACTTT
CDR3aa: CAWTITVAGNSPLHF

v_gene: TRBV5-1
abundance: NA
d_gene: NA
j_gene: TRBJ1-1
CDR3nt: TGCGCCAGCAGCTTGGGTGGCAGCTTGGGGGGCACTGAAGCTTTCTTT
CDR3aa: CASSLGGSLGGTEAFF

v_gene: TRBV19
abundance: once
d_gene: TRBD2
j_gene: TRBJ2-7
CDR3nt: TGTGCCAGTAGTCCGCGGACTAGCGGGGGCCTATACGAGCAGTACTTC
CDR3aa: CASSPRTSGGLYEQYF